This T cell receptor beta chain was sequenced during a study of blood T cell repertoires in COVID-19. Study background: Italy, Spain and the United States were the sources of the convalescent and acute COVID-19 samples.

Patients at the Seattle site were enrolled during active infection and followed longitudinally. Method: immunoSEQ multiplex PCR; TCRdb's copy keeps in-frame clones and lacks some. This repertoire shows some 200,000 clones, 94% found once; its top ten account for approximately 0.69%. Germline-derived CDR1 and CDR2 are SGDLS and YYNGEE. Trimming took 2 bases from V and 4 from J; bases not matched to a gene: 10. This CDR3 has 16 residues. This chain links TRBV9 with TRBJ1-2, with 8 bases matching TRBD1. This clonotype was sampled from a man in his thirties or forties with COVID-19, enrolled during active disease. The sequenced material came from peripheral blood. The CDR3: CASSVKDRGRPYGYTF. CDR3 nucleotide sequence: TGTGCCAGCAGCGTTAAAGACAGGGGCAGACCCTATGGCTACACCTTC.